This T cell receptor (beta chain) originates from a study of shared T cell receptors in the human thymus. The method was immunoSEQ multiplex PCR; TCRdb's version includes in-frame clones alone and lacks a portion of them. The data show about 380,000 clones, just under 95% seen once. The germline CDR1 and CDR2 sequences are SGHTA and FQGNSA. V was cut by 1 base and J by 1 base, with 7 bases left in between. The CDR3 has 14 amino acids. The V and J genes are TRBV7-2 and TRBJ1-2; D call uncertain. Sequenced input: thymocytes. This clonotype was obtained from a human donor. The CDR3, as DNA: TGTGCCAGCAGCTTAGGTCAGGTTAACTATGGCTACACCTTC. This sequence encodes CASSLGQVNYGYTF.